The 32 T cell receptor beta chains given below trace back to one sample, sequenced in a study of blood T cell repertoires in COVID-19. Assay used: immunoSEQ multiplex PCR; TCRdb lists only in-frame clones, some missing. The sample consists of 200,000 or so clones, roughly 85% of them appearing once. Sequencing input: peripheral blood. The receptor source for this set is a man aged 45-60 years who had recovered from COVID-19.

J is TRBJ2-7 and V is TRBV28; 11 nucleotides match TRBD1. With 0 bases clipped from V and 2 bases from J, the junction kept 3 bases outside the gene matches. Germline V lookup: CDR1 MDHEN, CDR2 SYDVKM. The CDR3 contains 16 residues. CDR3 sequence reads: CASSLWGQGVPYEQYF. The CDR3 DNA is TGTGCCAGCAGTTTATGGGGACAGGGGGTCCCCTACGAGCAGTACTTC.

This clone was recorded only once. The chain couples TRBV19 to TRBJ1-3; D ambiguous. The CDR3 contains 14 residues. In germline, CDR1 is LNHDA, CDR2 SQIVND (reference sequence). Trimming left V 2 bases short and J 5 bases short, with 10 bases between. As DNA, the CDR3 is TGTGCCAGTAGTATATACGGAGGAAGAAACACCATATATTTT. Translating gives CASSIYGGRNTIYF.

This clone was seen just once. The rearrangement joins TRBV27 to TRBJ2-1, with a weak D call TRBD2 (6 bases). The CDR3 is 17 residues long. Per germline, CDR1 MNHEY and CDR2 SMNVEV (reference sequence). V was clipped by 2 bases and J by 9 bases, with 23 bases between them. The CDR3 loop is CASSLNPWDGRGGEQFF. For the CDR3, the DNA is TGTGCCAGCAGTTTAAATCCGTGGGACGGGAGAGGTGGTGAGCAGTTCTTC.

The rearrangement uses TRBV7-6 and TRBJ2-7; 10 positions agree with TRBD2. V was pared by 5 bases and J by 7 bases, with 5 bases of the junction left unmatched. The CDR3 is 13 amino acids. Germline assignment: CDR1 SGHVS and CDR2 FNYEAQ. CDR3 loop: CASSNSGRSEQYF. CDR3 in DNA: TGTGCCAGCAGCAATAGCGGGAGGAGTGAGCAGTACTTC.

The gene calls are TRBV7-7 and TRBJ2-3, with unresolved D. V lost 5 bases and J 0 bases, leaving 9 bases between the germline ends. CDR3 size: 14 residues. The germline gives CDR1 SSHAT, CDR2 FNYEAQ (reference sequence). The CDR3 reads CASSPVTSTDTQYF. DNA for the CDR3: TGTGCCAGCAGCCCGGTGACTAGCACAGATACGCAGTATTTT.

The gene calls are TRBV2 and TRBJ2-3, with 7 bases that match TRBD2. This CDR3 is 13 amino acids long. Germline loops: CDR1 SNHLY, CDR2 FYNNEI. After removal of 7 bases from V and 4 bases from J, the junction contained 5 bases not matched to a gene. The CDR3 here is CASTRDYADTQYF. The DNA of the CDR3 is TGTGCCAGCACGCGGGACTACGCAGATACGCAGTATTTT.

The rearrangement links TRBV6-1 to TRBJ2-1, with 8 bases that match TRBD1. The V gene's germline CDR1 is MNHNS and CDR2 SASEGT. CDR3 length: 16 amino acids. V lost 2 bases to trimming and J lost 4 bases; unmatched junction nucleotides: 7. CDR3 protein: CASSEIGTGKYNEQFF. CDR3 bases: TGTGCCAGCAGTGAAATCGGGACAGGCAAATACAATGAGCAGTTCTTC.

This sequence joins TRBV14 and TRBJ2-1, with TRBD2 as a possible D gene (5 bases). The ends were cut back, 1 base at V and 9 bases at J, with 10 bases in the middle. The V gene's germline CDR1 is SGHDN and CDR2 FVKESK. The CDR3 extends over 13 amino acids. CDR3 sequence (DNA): TGTGCCAGCAGCCAAGTATTCGCGGGTGAGCAGTTCTTC. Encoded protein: CASSQVFAGEQFF.

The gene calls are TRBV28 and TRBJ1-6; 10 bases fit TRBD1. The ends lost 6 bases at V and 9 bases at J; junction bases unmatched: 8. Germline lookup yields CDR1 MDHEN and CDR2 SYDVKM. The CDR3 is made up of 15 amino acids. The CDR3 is CASRTTGGFISPLHF. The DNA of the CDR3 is TGTGCCAGCAGAACGACAGGGGGCTTCATTTCACCCCTCCACTTT.

DNA of the CDR3: TGTGCCAGCAGTTACCTAGATATGAGATCTATAAGCGGCTACACCTTC. Protein sequence: CASSYLDMRSISGYTF. The V gene is TRBV6-5, the J gene TRBJ1-2; D not certain. The CDR3 consists of 16 residues. Trimming cost V 2 bases and J 8 bases, with 21 bases left between them. Per the germline V gene, CDR1 is MNHEY and CDR2 is SVGAGI.

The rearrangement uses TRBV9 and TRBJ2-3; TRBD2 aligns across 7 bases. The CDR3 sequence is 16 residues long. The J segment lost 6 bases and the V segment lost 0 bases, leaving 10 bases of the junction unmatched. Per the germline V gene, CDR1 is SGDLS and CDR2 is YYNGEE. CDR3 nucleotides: TGTGCCAGCAGCGTAGACTCGGGCGGGAGATGGGATACGCAGTATTTT. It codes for CASSVDSGGRWDTQYF.

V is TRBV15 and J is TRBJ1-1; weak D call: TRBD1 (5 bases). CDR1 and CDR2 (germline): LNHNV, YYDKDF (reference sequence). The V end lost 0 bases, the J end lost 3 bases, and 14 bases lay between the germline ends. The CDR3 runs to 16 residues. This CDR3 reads CATSRDGGTGDTEAFF. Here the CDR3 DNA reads TGTGCCACCAGCAGAGATGGGGGTACGGGAGACACTGAAGCTTTCTTT.

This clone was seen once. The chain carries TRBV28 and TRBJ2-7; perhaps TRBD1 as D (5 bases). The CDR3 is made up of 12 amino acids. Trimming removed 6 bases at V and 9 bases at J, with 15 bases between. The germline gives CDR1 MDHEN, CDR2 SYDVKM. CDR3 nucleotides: TGTGCCAGCAGAACGCAGGGTTTTGCGCAGTACTTC. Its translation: CASRTQGFAQYF.

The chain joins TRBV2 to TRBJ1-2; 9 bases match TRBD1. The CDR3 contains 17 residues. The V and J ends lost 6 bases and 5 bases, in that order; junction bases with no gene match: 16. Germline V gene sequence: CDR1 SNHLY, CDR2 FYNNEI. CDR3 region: CASSDTWGQGRIYGYTF. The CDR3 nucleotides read TGTGCCAGCAGCGATACTTGGGGACAGGGACGAATATATGGCTACACCTTC.

CDR3 sequence: CASSIPGRADSPLHF. The CDR3 nucleotides are TGTGCCAGTAGTATACCCGGCAGGGCCGATTCACCCCTCCACTTT. This chain joins TRBV19 and TRBJ1-6; perhaps TRBD1 as D (5 bases). The ends were cut back, 2 bases at V and 8 bases at J, with 13 bases in the middle. CDR1 LNHDA and CDR2 SQIVND come from the germline V gene (reference sequence). The CDR3 contains 15 residues.

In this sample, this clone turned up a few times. The chain's CDR3 is CASRWTSSTEAFF. The CDR3 DNA reads TGTGCCAGCAGATGGACATCGAGTACTGAAGCTTTCTTT. The chain recombines TRBV6-6 with TRBJ1-1, with D possibly TRBD1 on 5 matching bases. The CDR3 is 13 residues long. Germline CDR1 and CDR2: MNHNY and SVGAGI (reference sequence). Trimming stripped 6 bases from V and 5 bases from J, with 13 bases between.

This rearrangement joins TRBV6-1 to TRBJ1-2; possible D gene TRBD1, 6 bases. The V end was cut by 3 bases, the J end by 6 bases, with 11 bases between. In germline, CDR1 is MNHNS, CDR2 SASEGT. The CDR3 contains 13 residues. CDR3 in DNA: TGTGCCAGCAGTGACACAGGGCTGGATGGCTACACCTTC. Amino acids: CASSDTGLDGYTF.

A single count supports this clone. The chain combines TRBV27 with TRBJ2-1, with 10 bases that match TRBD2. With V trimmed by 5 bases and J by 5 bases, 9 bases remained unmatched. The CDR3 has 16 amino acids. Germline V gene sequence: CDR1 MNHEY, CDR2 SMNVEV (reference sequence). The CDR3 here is CASSPWTSGKNNEQFF. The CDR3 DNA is TGTGCCAGCAGTCCCTGGACTAGCGGAAAAAACAATGAGCAGTTCTTC.

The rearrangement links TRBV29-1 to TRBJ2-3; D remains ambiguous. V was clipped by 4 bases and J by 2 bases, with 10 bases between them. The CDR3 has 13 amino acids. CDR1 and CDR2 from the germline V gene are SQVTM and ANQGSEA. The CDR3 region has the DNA TGCAGCGTTGTCTCAGGCTACACAGATACGCAGTATTTT. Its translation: CSVVSGYTDTQYF.

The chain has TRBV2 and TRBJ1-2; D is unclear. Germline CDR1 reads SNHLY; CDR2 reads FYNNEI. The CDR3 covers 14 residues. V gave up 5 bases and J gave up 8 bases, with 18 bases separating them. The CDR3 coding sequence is TGTGCCAGCAGTCCCGCCGCTACAGCTCGGGGCTACACCTTC. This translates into CASSPAATARGYTF.

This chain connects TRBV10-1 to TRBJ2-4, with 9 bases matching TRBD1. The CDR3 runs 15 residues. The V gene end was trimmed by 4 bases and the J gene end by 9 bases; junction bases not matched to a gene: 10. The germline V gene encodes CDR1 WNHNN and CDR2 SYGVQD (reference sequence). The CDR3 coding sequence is TGCGCCAGCAGTGTTGGGACAGGGTTTTTTGGCATTCAGTACTTC. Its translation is CASSVGTGFFGIQYF.

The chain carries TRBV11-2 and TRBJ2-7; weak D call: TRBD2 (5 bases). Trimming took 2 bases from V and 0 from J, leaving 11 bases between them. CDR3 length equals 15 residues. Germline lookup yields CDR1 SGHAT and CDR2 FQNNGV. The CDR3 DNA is TGTGCCAGCAGCTTATTGACTACCCGCTCCTACGAGCAGTACTTC. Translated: CASSLLTTRSYEQYF.

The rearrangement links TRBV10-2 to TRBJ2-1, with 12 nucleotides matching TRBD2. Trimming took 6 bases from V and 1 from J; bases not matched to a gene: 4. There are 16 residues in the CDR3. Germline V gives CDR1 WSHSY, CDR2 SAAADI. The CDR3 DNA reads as TGCGCCAGCAGGAGCACTAGCGGGAGGTCCTACAATGAGCAGTTCTTC. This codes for CASRSTSGRSYNEQFF.

The CDR3 sequence is CASSPHAARETQYF. CDR3 nucleotide sequence: TGTGCCAGCAGCCCGCACGCCGCCCGGGAGACCCAGTACTTC. This chain joins TRBV7-2 and TRBJ2-5; no clear D. The CDR3 runs 14 residues. V was shortened by 5 bases and J by 5 bases, with 15 bases between the two germline ends. The germline V gene encodes CDR1 SGHTA and CDR2 FQGNSA.

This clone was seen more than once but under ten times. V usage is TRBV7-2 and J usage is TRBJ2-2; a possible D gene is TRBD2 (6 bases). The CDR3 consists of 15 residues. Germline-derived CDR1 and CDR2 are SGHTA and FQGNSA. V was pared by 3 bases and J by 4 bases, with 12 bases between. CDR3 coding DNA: TGTGCCAGCAGCTTGGTTTCTAGCGCCACCGGGGAGCTGTTTTTT. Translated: CASSLVSSATGELFF.

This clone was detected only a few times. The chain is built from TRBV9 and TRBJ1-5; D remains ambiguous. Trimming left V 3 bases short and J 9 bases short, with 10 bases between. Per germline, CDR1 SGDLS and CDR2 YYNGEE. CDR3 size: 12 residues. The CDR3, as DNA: TGTGCCAGCAGCGCCGACTTTGGGCCCCAGCATTTT. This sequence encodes CASSADFGPQHF.

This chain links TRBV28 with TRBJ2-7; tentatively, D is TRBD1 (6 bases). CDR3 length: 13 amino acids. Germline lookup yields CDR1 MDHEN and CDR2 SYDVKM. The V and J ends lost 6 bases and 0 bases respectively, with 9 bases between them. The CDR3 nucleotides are TGTGCCAGCAGGATCAGGGGCTCCTACGAGCAGTACTTC. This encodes CASRIRGSYEQYF.

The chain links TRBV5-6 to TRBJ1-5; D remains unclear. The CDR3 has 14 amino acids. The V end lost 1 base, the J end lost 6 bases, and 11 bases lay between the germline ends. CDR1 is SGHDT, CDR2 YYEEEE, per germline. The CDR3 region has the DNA TGTGCCAGCAGCTTGAAAGGTAGCGGTCAGCCCCAGCATTTT. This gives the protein CASSLKGSGQPQHF.

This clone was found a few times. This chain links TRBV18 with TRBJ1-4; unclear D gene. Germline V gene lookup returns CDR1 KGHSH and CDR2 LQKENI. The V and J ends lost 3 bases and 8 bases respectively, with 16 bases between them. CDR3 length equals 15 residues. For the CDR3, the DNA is TGTGCCAGCTCACCCCAAGGAGGAATAGGCGAAAAACTGTTTTTT. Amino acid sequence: CASSPQGGIGEKLFF.

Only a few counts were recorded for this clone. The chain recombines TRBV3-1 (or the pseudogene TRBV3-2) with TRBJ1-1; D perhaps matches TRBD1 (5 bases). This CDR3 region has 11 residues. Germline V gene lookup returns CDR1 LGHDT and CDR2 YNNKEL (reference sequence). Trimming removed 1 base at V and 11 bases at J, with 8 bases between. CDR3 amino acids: CASSQAGGAFF. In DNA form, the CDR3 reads TGTGCCAGCAGCCAAGCGGGGGGGGCTTTCTTT.

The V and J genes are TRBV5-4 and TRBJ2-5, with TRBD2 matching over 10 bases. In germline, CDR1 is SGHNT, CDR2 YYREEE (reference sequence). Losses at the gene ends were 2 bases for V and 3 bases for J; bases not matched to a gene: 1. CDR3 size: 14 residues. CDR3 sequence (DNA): TGTGCCAGCAGCTTCGGACTAGCGGAAGAGACCCAGTACTTC. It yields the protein CASSFGLAEETQYF.

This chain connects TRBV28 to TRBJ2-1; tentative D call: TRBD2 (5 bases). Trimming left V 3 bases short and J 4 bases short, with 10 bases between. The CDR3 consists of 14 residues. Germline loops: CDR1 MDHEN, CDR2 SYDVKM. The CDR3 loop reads CASSFQKRYNEQFF. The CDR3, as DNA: TGTGCCAGCAGTTTCCAGAAGCGGTACAATGAGCAGTTCTTC. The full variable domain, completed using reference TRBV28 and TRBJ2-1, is DVKVTQSSRYLVKRTGEKVFLECVQDMDHENMFWYRQDPGLGLRLIYFSYDVKMKEKGDIPEGYSVSREKKERFSLILESASTNQTSMYLCASSFQKRYNEQFFGPGTRLTVL.